This TCR beta chain was observed in a study of T cell responses to AZD1222 COVID-19 vaccine. Study-wide points: Spike-specific TCR breadth rose after two AZD1222 doses, and depth rose as well. It was only six AZD1222 recipients who were seropositive at baseline. Close to half of all spike-specific TCRs reportedly target regions of the variants that are unmutated. Donors were chiefly white British, with a greater number of females, and clonal diversity was perhaps underestimated.

Some clones are missing from TCRdb's copy, which holds only in-frame ones; the method was immunoSEQ multiplex PCR. The sample carries about 110,000 clones, about nine tenths recorded once. On this clone: No antigen is known for it.

The CDR3 is made up of 14 amino acids. The germline V and J ends were trimmed by 4 bases and 10 bases, with 17 bases remaining between them. CDR1 and CDR2 from the germline V gene are LNHDA and SQIVND (reference sequence). This chain joins TRBV19 and TRBJ2-1; the D gene is possibly TRBD2 (6 bases). The sequence was collected from an adult in good health. The sequenced sample was peripheral blood, obtained on day 0 of AZD1222 vaccination. CDR3 coding DNA: TGTGCCAGTAGTACTCCGGGAGCCTCGAGGGAGCAGTTCTTC. Translating it yields CASSTPGASREQFF.